Presented here are 21 T cell receptor beta chains from one specimen sequenced in a study of metastatic and nonmetastatic thyroid tumors. TCRdb redid the clone calls on the PCR reads using MiXCR. The sample has about 35,000 clones; around a fifth are singletons. Before thyroid surgery, none of the patients had received any treatment. The sequenced material came from blood. These receptors were taken from a female donor with papillary thyroid cancer or a benign thyroid nodule (not recorded which). Some clones in this sample may be carry-over from other donors' samples.

Within the sample, this clone is medium-sized. This chain connects TRBV6-1 to TRBJ2-1; 12 nucleotides align to TRBD2. The ends lost 7 bases at V and 4 bases at J; junction bases unmatched: 5. From germline, CDR1 is MNHNS and CDR2 SASEGT. The CDR3 is 15 amino acids. The CDR3 spells CASKSGLAGYNEQFF. The CDR3 DNA is TGTGCCAGCAAATCGGGACTAGCGGGTTACAATGAGCAGTTCTTC.

The chain couples TRBV6-5 to TRBJ1-1; perhaps TRBD1 as D (5 bases). V lost 0 bases and J 7 bases, leaving 15 bases between the germline ends. The length of the CDR3 is 15 residues. CDR1 and CDR2 from the germline V gene are MNHEY and SVGAGI. The CDR3 reads CASSYSMGQRHEAFF. CDR3 in DNA: TGTGCCAGCAGTTACTCGATGGGGCAGCGGCATGAAGCTTTCTTT.

This clone was recorded many times. The chain combines TRBV6-4 with TRBJ2-3; no firm D call. With 5 bases removed from V and 4 bases from J, the gap between germline ends came to 10 bases. CDR3 size: 13 residues. Germline assignment: CDR1 MRHNA and CDR2 SNTAGT. CDR3 in amino acids: CASSNSISDTQYF. The CDR3 bases are TGTGCCAGCAGTAATAGTATTTCAGATACGCAGTATTTT.

This chain links TRBV5-4 with TRBJ2-1; unclear D gene. V was pared by 6 bases and J by 10 bases, with 11 bases between. The CDR3 spans 11 residues. CDR1 is SGHNT and CDR2 is YYREEE in the germline V gene (reference sequence). The CDR3 DNA reads TGTGCCAGCACTTCGTTCGAGGAGCAGTTCTTC. It specifies CASTSFEEQFF.

This clone was picked up many times. The sample holds other DNA sequences that translate to the same CDR3. The V call is TRBV3-1, the J call TRBJ2-3, with 10 bases matching TRBD2. Germline V gene lookup returns CDR1 LGHDT and CDR2 YNNKEL (reference sequence). The V and J ends lost 4 bases and 7 bases, in that order; junction bases with no gene match: 14. There are 17 residues in the CDR3. CDR3 DNA: TGTGCCAGCAGCCTCAAGGGGCTAGCGGGAGTACGACATACGCAGTATTTT. Protein product: CASSLKGLAGVRHTQYF.

Ten or more counts support this clone. V usage is TRBV7-2 and J usage is TRBJ1-3; D remains ambiguous. The germline V gene has CDR1 SGHTA and CDR2 FQGNSA. V was cut by 1 base and J by 0 bases, with 10 bases left in between. The CDR3 is 16 residues long. CDR3 protein: CASSLVTAFSGNTIYF. CDR3 coding DNA: TGTGCCAGCAGCTTAGTTACGGCTTTCTCTGGAAACACCATATATTTT.

In the case of this clone: This may be a read error: a much more frequent sequence differs by one nucleotide. The V and J genes are TRBV20-1 and TRBJ1-2; D gene uncertain. Germline V CDR1 and CDR2: DFQATT, SNEGSKA (reference sequence). This CDR3 spans 15 amino acids. V lost 6 bases and J lost 6, with 23 bases in between. The CDR3 here is CSAPFGVSCLDGYTF. The CDR3 nucleotides read TGCAGTGCCCCATTTGGGGTCTCGTGTCTTGATGGCTACACCTTC.

The chain has TRBV11-2 and TRBJ2-7; D possibly matches TRBD1 or TRBD2 (6 bases each). CDR1 and CDR2 from the germline V gene are SGHAT and FQNNGV. The CDR3 is 14 residues long. Trimming stripped 2 bases from V and 2 bases from J, with 10 bases between. The chain's CDR3 is CASSLYREAYEQYF. DNA for the CDR3: TGTGCCAGCAGCTTATACAGGGAGGCCTACGAGCAGTACTTC.

The V call is TRBV5-1, the J call TRBJ1-6, with TRBD1 identical over 9 bases. J gave up 9 bases and V 2 bases, and 6 bases lay outside the gene matches. This CDR3 spans 15 amino acids. In germline, CDR1 is SGHRS, CDR2 YFSETQ. CDR3 nucleotides: TGCGCCAGCAGCTTCTTGGGACAGGGAGCTTCACCCCTCCACTTT. The encoded protein is CASSFLGQGASPLHF.

The chain couples TRBV11-2 to TRBJ2-2; 8 positions match TRBD2. CDR3 size: 17 residues. CDR1 and CDR2 (germline): SGHAT, FQNNGV. J lost 0 bases, V lost 1 base, and 4 bases had no gene match. CDR3 protein: CASSLVGRASNTGELFF. Here the CDR3 DNA reads TGTGCCAGCAGCTTAGTCGGGAGGGCGTCGAACACCGGGGAGCTGTTTTTT.

In this sample, this clone turned up many times. CDR3 sequence reads: CASSLKRTVSNQPQHF. CDR3 DNA: TGTGCCAGCAGCTTAAAACGGACGGTTAGCAATCAGCCCCAGCATTTT. The rearrangement uses TRBV7-8 and TRBJ1-5; D is undetermined. This CDR3 comprises 16 residues. CDR1 and CDR2 from the germline V gene are SGHVS and FQNEAQ. The V end lost 2 bases, the J end lost 0 bases, and 11 bases lay between the germline ends.

Notes on this clone: An end of the junction does not agree with germline; a read error may underlie this. The rearrangement links TRBV11-1 to TRBJ2-6; the D is unclear. This CDR3 region has 16 residues. From germline, CDR1 is SGHAT and CDR2 FQDESV (reference sequence). The CDR3 spells CASSLYVSSAANVLTF. The CDR3 coding sequence is TGTGCCAGCAGCTTATACGTAAGCTCTGCGGCCAACGTCCTGACTTTC.

The sample holds many counts of this clone. This rearrangement joins TRBV27 to TRBJ1-4; 10 nucleotides line up with TRBD1. This CDR3 has 14 amino acids. J gave up 5 bases and V 8 bases, and 5 bases lay outside the gene matches. CDR1 MNHEY and CDR2 SMNVEV come from the germline V gene (reference sequence). CDR3 region: CASGPGQGNEKLFF. The CDR3 DNA sequence: TGTGCCAGCGGACCGGGACAGGGGAATGAAAAACTGTTTTTT.

Many counts were recorded for this clone. The genes are TRBV27 and TRBJ2-3; D may be TRBD1 (6 bases). CDR1 MNHEY and CDR2 SMNVEV come from the germline V gene (reference sequence). The CDR3 contains 14 residues. V dropped 10 bases and J dropped 0 bases, with 14 bases sitting between them. In nucleotides, the CDR3 is TGTGCCACCCGGGACACTGCTAGCACAGATACGCAGTATTTT. As protein: CATRDTASTDTQYF.

This clone appeared many times. The chain links TRBV19 to TRBJ2-1, with 14 bases identical to TRBD2. Germline CDR1 LNHDA, CDR2 SQIVND (reference sequence). V gave up 3 bases and J gave up 12 bases; unmatched junction bases: 10. The CDR3 has 16 amino acids. CDR3 protein: CASSILPGTSGSGQFF. CDR3 nucleotides: TGTGCCAGTAGTATCCTTCCCGGGACTAGCGGGAGTGGGCAGTTCTTC.

This clone has a count of ten or more. The V gene is TRBV18, the J gene TRBJ2-2, with D unclear. CDR3 length: 14 amino acids. Looked up from germline, CDR1 is KGHSH and CDR2 is LQKENI. V was shortened by 2 bases and J by 5 bases, with 9 bases between the two germline ends. CDR3 in DNA: TGTGCCAGCTCACCAAGTCAGGAGACCGGGGAGCTGTTTTTT. As protein: CASSPSQETGELFF.

This clone occurred many times. V and J are TRBV2 and TRBJ2-6; D is undetermined. This CDR3 spans 15 amino acids. Germline CDR1 and CDR2: SNHLY and FYNNEI. The germline V and J ends were trimmed by 2 bases and 3 bases, with 8 bases remaining between them. The DNA of the CDR3 is TGTGCCAGCAGTGAATTGGGCTTTGGGGCCAACGTCCTGACTTTC. Its protein is CASSELGFGANVLTF.

As for this clone: This clone may be a read error of a much larger clone one base away. Other DNA sequences within the sample encode an identical CDR3. The chain is built from TRBV5-1 and TRBJ1-2; weak D call: TRBD1 (6 bases). The CDR3 totals 15 residues. V lost 0 bases, J lost 7 bases, and 16 bases lay in between. Germline loops: CDR1 SGHRS, CDR2 YFSETQ. The CDR3 DNA is TGCGCCAGCAGCTTGGAGTGGGGGGGCCAAGCTGGCTACACCTTC. Its protein product is CASSLEWGGQAGYTF.

The CDR3 reads CASSEKGFGSYNSPLHF. The CDR3 bases are TGTGCCAGCAGTGAGAAGGGATTCGGCTCCTATAATTCACCCCTCCACTTT. The V gene is TRBV6-1, the J gene TRBJ1-6; D not certain. Germline loops: CDR1 MNHNS, CDR2 SASEGT. V lost 3 bases, J lost 0 bases, and 12 bases lay in between. This CDR3 is built from 17 residues.

The sample holds many counts of this clone. J is TRBJ1-5 and V is TRBV5-8; D unclear. Germline V CDR1 and CDR2: SGHTS, YDEGEE. The CDR3 runs to 12 residues. V lost 0 bases, J lost 6 bases, and 4 bases lay in between. CDR3 coding DNA: TGTGCCAGCAGCTTGGCCGCTCAGCCCCAGCATTTT. Protein: CASSLAAQPQHF.

This clone was counted many times. The chain joins TRBV19 to TRBJ2-1; D remains ambiguous. CDR3 length: 15 residues. V shed 4 bases and J shed 6 bases, with 16 bases lying between them. Germline V gene lookup returns CDR1 LNHDA and CDR2 SQIVND (reference sequence). The CDR3 sequence: CASSNPPWGFNEQFF. CDR3 coding DNA: TGTGCCAGTAGTAACCCACCCTGGGGTTTCAATGAGCAGTTCTTC.